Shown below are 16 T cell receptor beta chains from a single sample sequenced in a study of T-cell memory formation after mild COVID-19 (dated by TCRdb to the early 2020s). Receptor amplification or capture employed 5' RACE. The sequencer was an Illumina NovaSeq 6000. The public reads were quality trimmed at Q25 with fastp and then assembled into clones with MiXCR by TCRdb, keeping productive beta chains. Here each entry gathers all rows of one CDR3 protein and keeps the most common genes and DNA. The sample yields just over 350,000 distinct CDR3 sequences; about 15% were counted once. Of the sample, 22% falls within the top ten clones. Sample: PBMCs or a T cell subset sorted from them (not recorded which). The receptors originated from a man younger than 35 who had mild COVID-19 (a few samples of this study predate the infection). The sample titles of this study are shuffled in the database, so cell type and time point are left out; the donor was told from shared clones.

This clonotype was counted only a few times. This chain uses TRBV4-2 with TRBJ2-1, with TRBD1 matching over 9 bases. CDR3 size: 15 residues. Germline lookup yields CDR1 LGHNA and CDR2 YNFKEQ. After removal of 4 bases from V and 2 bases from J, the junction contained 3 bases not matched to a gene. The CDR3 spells CASSPQGAAYNEQFF. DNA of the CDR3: TGTGCCAGCAGCCCACAGGGGGCGGCCTACAATGAGCAGTTCTTC.

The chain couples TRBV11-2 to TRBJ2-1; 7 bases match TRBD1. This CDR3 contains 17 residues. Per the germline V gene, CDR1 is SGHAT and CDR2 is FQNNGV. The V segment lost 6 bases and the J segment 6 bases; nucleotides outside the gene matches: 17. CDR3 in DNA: TGTGCCAGCAGGATCGGCCGGGTAGACAGGGCTTTCAATGAGCAGTTCTTC. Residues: CASRIGRVDRAFNEQFF. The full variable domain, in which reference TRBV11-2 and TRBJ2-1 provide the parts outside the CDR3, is EAGVAQSPRYKIIEKRQSVAFWCNPISGHATLYWYQQILGQGPKLLIQFQNNGVVDDSQLPKDRFSAERLKGVDSTLKIQPAKLEDSAVYLCASRIGRVDRAFNEQFFGPGTRLTVL.

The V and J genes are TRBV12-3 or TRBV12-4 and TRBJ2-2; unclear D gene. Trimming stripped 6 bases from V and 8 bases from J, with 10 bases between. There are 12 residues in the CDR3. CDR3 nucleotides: TGTGCCAGCAGCCCTCCCAGTGGGGAGCTGTTTTTT. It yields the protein CASSPPSGELFF.

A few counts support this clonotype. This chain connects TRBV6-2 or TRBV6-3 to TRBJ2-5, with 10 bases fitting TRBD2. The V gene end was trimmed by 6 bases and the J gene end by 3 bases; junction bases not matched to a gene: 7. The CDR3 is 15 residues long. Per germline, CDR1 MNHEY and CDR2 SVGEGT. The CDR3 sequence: CASSPALAGEETQYF. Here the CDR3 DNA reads TGTGCCAGCAGCCCGGCCCTAGCGGGAGAAGAGACCCAGTACTTC.

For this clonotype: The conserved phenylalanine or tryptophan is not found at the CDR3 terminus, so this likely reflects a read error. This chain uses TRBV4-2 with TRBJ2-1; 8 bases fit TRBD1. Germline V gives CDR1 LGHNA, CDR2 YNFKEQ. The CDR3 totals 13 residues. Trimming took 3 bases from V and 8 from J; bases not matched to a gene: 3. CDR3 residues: CASSHLQGDEQFL. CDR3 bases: TGTGCCAGCAGCCATCTACAGGGGGATGAGCAGTTCTTA.

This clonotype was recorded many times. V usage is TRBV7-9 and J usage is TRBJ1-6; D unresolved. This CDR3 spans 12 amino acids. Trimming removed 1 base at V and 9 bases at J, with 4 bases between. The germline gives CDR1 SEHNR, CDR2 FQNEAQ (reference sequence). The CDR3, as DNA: TGTGCCAGCAGCTTAGGGGGTTCACCCCTCCACTTT. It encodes CASSLGGSPLHF.

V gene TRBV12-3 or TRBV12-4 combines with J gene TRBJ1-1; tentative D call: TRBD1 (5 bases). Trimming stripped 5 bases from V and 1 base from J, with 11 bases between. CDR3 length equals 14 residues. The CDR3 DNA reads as TGTGCCAGCAGTGGGAGACAGCCGAACACTGAAGCTTTCTTT. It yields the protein CASSGRQPNTEAFF.

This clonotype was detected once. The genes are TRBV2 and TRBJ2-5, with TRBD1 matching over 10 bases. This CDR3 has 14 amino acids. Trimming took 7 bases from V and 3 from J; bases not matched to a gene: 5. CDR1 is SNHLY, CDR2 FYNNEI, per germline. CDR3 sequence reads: CASILDRGKETQYF. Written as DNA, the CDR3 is TGTGCCAGCATTCTGGACAGGGGGAAAGAGACCCAGTACTTC.

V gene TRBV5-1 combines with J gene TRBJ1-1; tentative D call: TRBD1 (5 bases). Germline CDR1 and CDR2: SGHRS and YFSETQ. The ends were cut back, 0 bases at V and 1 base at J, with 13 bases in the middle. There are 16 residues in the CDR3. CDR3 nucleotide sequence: TGCGCCAGCAGCTTGGAGGTAGTGGACAAGAACACTGAAGCTTTCTTT. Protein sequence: CASSLEVVDKNTEAFF.

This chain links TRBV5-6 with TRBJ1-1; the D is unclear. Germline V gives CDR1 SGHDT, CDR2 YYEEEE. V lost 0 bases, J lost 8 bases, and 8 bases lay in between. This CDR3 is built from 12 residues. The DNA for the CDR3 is TGTGCCAGCAGCTTGGTTCTGGGCGAAGCTTTCTTT. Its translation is CASSLVLGEAFF.

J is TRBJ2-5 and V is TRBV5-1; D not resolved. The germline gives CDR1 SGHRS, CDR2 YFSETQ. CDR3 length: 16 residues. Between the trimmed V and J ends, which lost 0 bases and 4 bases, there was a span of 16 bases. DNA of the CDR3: TGCGCCAGCAGCTTGGCCTCGGAACACCTACCAGAGACCCAGTACTTC. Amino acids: CASSLASEHLPETQYF. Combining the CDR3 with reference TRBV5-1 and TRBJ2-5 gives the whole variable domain KAGVTQTPRYLIKTRGQQVTLSCSPISGHRSVSWYQQTPGQGLQFLFEYFSETQRNKGNFPGRFSGRQFSNSRSEMNVSTLELGDSALYLCASSLASEHLPETQYFGPGTRLLVL.

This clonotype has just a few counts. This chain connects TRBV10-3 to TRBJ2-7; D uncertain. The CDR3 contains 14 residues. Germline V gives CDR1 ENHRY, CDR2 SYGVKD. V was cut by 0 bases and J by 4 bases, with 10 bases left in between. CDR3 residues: CAISESGTAYEQYV. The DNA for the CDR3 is TGTGCCATCAGTGAGTCGGGCACCGCGTACGAGCAGTACGTC.

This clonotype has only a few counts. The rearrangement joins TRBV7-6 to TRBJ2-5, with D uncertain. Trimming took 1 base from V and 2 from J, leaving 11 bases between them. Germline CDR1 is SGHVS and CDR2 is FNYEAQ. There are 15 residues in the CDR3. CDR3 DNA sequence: TGTGCCAGCAGCTTAGGGAGTGTCGGGCAAGAGACCCAGTACTTC. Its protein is CASSLGSVGQETQYF.

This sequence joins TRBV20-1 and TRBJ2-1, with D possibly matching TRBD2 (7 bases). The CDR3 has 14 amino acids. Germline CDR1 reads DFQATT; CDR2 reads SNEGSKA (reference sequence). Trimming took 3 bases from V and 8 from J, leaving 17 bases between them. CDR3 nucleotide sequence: TGCAGTGCTAGTAGGGGGGGACGGCCCTATGAGCAGTTCTTC. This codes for CSASRGGRPYEQFF.

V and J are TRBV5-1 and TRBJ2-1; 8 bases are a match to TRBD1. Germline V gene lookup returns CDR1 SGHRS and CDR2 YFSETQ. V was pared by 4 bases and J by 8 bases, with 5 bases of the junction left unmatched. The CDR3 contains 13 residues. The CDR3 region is CASSPGGMDEQFF. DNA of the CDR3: TGCGCCAGCAGCCCAGGGGGCATGGATGAGCAGTTCTTC.

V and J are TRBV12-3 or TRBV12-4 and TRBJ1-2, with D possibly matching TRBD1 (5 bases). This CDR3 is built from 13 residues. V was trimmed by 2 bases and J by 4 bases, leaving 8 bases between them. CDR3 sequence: CASSLRDLYGYTF. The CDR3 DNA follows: TGTGCCAGCAGTTTACGGGACCTCTATGGCTACACCTTC.